These 14 T cell receptor beta chains were sequenced from one sample in a study of blood T cell repertoires in COVID-19. Only in-frame clones appear in the TCRdb table, and some are missing; sequencing was by immunoSEQ multiplex PCR. The sample lists about 160,000 clones; about 93% were seen once. The sample comprised peripheral blood. The receptors derive from a woman aged 50 to 60 with acute or convalescent COVID-19.

This chain joins TRBV3-1 (or the pseudogene TRBV3-2) and TRBJ1-5; TRBD1 matches at 8 bases. Trimming cost V 3 bases and J 3 bases; bases outside gene matches: 7. CDR3 size: 16 residues. CDR1 LGHDT and CDR2 YNNKEL come from the germline V gene (reference sequence). The DNA of the CDR3 is TGTGCCAGCAGCCATACCACAGGGGGGCTCAATCAGCCCCAGCATTTT. Its translation is CASSHTTGGLNQPQHF.

This chain connects TRBV24-1 to TRBJ1-5; the D is unclear. This CDR3 has 12 residues. The germline CDR1 and CDR2 sequences are KGHDR and SFDVKD. Trimming took 4 bases from V and 4 from J, leaving 4 bases between them. As DNA, the CDR3 is TGTGCCACCAGTGACCAGAATCAGCCCCAGCATTTT. Residues: CATSDQNQPQHF.

V and J are TRBV9 and TRBJ2-5; TRBD1 is a possible D gene (6 bases). V lost 4 bases to trimming and J lost 0 bases, with 13 bases between them. Germline CDR1 reads SGDLS; CDR2 reads YYNGEE. This CDR3 contains 15 residues. The CDR3 nucleotides are TGTGCCAGCAGCCCCCGGGACACTTACCAAGAGACCCAGTACTTC. Its protein product is CASSPRDTYQETQYF.

This rearrangement joins TRBV28 to TRBJ1-3; D possibly corresponds to TRBD1 (5 bases). The CDR3 length is 16 residues. In germline, CDR1 is MDHEN, CDR2 SYDVKM. The germline V and J ends were trimmed by 3 bases and 4 bases, with 16 bases remaining between them. The chain's CDR3 is CASSFSQGLTGNTIYF. The DNA for the CDR3 is TGTGCCAGCAGTTTTTCTCAGGGACTAACAGGAAACACCATATATTTT.

The chain uses TRBV4-2 and TRBJ1-6; maybe TRBD1 (6 bases). V was trimmed by 6 bases and J by 6 bases, leaving 12 bases between them. The CDR3 runs 14 residues. Germline V gene lookup returns CDR1 LGHNA and CDR2 YNFKEQ. The DNA of the CDR3 is TGTGCCAGCAGAGAGGCAGGGGTTAATTCACCCCTCCACTTT. This gives the protein CASREAGVNSPLHF.

The chain recombines TRBV10-1 with TRBJ1-2; TRBD1 matches at 8 bases. Germline values: CDR1 WNHNN, CDR2 SYGVQD (reference sequence). The CDR3 runs 13 residues. With 7 bases clipped from V and 8 bases from J, the junction kept 9 bases outside the gene matches. This CDR3 reads CASTQGAAGGYTF. Here the CDR3 DNA reads TGCGCCAGCACCCAGGGGGCAGCAGGGGGCTACACCTTC.

This chain connects TRBV28 to TRBJ1-2; a possible D gene is TRBD1 (5 bases). The V gene's germline CDR1 is MDHEN and CDR2 SYDVKM. Between the trimmed V and J ends, which lost 3 bases and 1 base, there was a span of 9 bases. This CDR3 comprises 14 residues. CDR3 loop: CASSLVGGNYGYTF. For the CDR3, the DNA is TGTGCCAGCAGTTTGGTGGGGGGTAACTATGGCTACACCTTC.

This chain uses TRBV4-3 with TRBJ1-1, with a possible D match to TRBD1 (5 bases). Deletions cut 4 bases from V and 3 bases from J, with 15 bases between. The CDR3 has 15 residues. Germline assignment: CDR1 LGHNA and CDR2 YSLEER. CDR3 sequence: CASSPRSGSDTEAFF. The CDR3 nucleotides read TGCGCCAGCAGCCCACGTTCAGGGTCGGACACTGAAGCTTTCTTT.

The chain employs TRBV4-3 and TRBJ1-1, with D possibly matching TRBD1 (5 bases). Trimming removed 5 bases at V and 4 bases at J, with 14 bases between. Germline V gene lookup returns CDR1 LGHNA and CDR2 YSLEER. This CDR3 contains 14 residues. The CDR3 reads CASSSQGLGTEAFF. The CDR3 coding sequence is TGCGCCAGCAGCTCCCAGGGTTTGGGCACTGAAGCTTTCTTT.

The genes are TRBV3-1 (or the pseudogene TRBV3-2) and TRBJ1-2; unclear D gene. The CDR3 is 11 amino acids. Trimming removed 1 base at V and 7 bases at J, with 4 bases between. Germline V gene lookup returns CDR1 LGHDT and CDR2 YNNKEL (reference sequence). The CDR3 bases are TGTGCCAGCAGCCAAGCAGGTGGCTACACCTTC. It translates to CASSQAGGYTF.

This clone was seen just once. The chain recombines TRBV9 with TRBJ2-1, with D possibly matching TRBD1 (5 bases). The CDR3 sequence is 14 residues long. Per germline, CDR1 SGDLS and CDR2 YYNGEE. The V gene lost 1 base and the J gene lost 8 bases, with 13 bases spanning the gap. The CDR3 loop is CASSVTDTGDEQFF. Here the CDR3 DNA reads TGTGCCAGCAGCGTAACGGACACCGGAGATGAGCAGTTCTTC.

This clone was detected once. This chain links TRBV7-3 with TRBJ2-1; 8 nucleotides match TRBD1. Germline-derived CDR1 and CDR2 are SGHTA and FQGTGA. Trimming took 5 bases from V and 9 from J; bases not matched to a gene: 9. The CDR3 loop spans 14 amino acids. The chain's CDR3 is CASSDTGQDGEQFF. The CDR3 coding sequence is TGTGCCAGCAGCGATACGGGACAGGACGGTGAGCAGTTCTTC.

Only one count was recorded for this clone. This chain uses TRBV19 with TRBJ2-2; 9 bases match TRBD1. In germline, CDR1 is LNHDA, CDR2 SQIVND (reference sequence). The length of the CDR3 is 15 residues. J was trimmed by 3 bases and V by 5 bases; bases with no gene match: 4. CDR3 loop: CASSGQGMYTGELFF. The DNA of the CDR3 is TGTGCCAGTAGTGGACAGGGGATGTACACCGGGGAGCTGTTTTTT.

The rearrangement joins TRBV5-6 to TRBJ1-5, with D perhaps TRBD1 (5 bases). CDR1 is SGHDT and CDR2 is YYEEEE in the germline V gene. This CDR3 has 13 residues. V was shortened by 0 bases and J by 11 bases, with 12 bases between the two germline ends. The CDR3 DNA sequence: TGTGCCAGCAGCTTGGAACGGGGAGGGGCCCAGCATTTT. Translation: CASSLERGGAQHF.